The TCR beta chain described here comes from a study of T-cell reconstitution after alpha-beta-depleted transplantation in children. A library of TCRbeta sequences, prepared with unique molecular identifiers, was generated. TCRdb redid the calling of the PCR reads with MiXCR, one entry per CDR3 protein. The table has about 610,000 distinct CDR3 sequences, under 12% seen once. The CDR3 has 16 amino acids. The V gene's germline CDR1 is SGDLS and CDR2 YYNGEE. Germline trimming cut 3 bases from V and 6 bases from J; bases unmatched to any gene: 11. This TCR was recovered from a human donor who donated a stem cell graft to a child with acute myeloid leukemia. The sample was PBMCs from the stem cell graft donor, taken from the stem cell graft. The chain uses TRBV9 and TRBJ2-1; 8 bases match TRBD2. CDR3 in amino acids: CASSAGAGVKVNEQFF. The CDR3 nucleotides read TGTGCCAGCAGCGCCGGAGCGGGAGTCAAGGTCAATGAGCAGTTCTTC.